This T cell receptor (beta chain) was captured by sequencing in a study of CXCR3-negative and CXCR3-positive naive CD8 T cells. The study made its TRB cDNA libraries by 5' RACE, adding UMI labels. TCRdb re-called the 5' RACE reads; every CDR3 protein appears as one record, without DNA. The sample's table shows some 130,000 distinct CDR3 sequences. The CDR3 sequence is 14 residues long. This TCR was sampled from a human donor in good health. Some clones in this sample may be carry-over from other donors' samples. The chain recombines TRBV12-3 or TRBV12-4 with TRBJ2-7; TCRdb's assignment of TRBD1 cannot be checked, as there is no DNA. Material for sequencing was naive CXCR3- CD8+ T cells from blood. The subset is: CD45RO-CCR7+CD27+CD95- naive CD8+ T cells lacking CXCR3 (TNR3-). The CDR3 here is CASTDRDGPYEQYF.